Listed below are T cell receptor beta chains from one sample, sequenced in a study of blood T cell repertoires in COVID-19. Using immunoSEQ multiplex PCR, the repertoire was profiled, and TCRdb retains in-frame clones only, with some absent. Here the sample spans tens of thousands of clones, 80% to 90% being singletons. Sequenced sample: peripheral blood. These TCRs come from a human donor in a cohort sampled during active COVID-19. Both conserved end residues are part of each CDR3. D genes are given only for firm matches. The size of a clone is reported for some rows only, either as once, few or many, or as a class for expanded clones.

abundance: -
d_gene: TRBD2
v_gene: TRBV3-1/TRBV3-2
j_gene: TRBJ2-7
CDR3aa: CASSLRWGGYEQYF

abundance: -
d_gene: -
v_gene: TRBV5-8
j_gene: TRBJ1-1
CDR3aa: CASSLGQGRTEAFF

abundance: -
d_gene: TRBD1
v_gene: TRBV7-2
j_gene: TRBJ1-2
CDR3aa: CASRPRTGDGSNYGYTF

abundance: -
d_gene: -
v_gene: TRBV27
j_gene: TRBJ2-7
CDR3aa: CASGLIRSYEQYF

abundance: -
d_gene: -
v_gene: TRBV7-9
j_gene: TRBJ1-1
CDR3aa: CASRVLTGNTEAFF

abundance: -
d_gene: TRBD1
v_gene: TRBV29-1
j_gene: TRBJ2-1
CDR3aa: CSVSGTGGYNEQFF

abundance: -
d_gene: -
v_gene: TRBV12-2
j_gene: TRBJ2-7
CDR3aa: CASRLGGTGRHRARKVEQYF

abundance: -
d_gene: -
v_gene: TRBV6-5
j_gene: TRBJ2-2
CDR3aa: CASTRQGRTGELFF

abundance: -
d_gene: -
v_gene: TRBV10-3
j_gene: TRBJ1-5
CDR3aa: CAISGTEGNQPQHF

abundance: -
d_gene: TRBD2
v_gene: TRBV5-1
j_gene: TRBJ2-1
CDR3aa: CASSSRLAGDQFF

abundance: -
d_gene: -
v_gene: TRBV3-1/TRBV3-2
j_gene: TRBJ1-6
CDR3aa: CASSVGQGSPLHF

abundance: -
d_gene: -
v_gene: TRBV12-3/TRBV12-4
j_gene: TRBJ1-2
CDR3aa: CASSYPGEQGYTF

abundance: once
d_gene: TRBD2
v_gene: TRBV4-3
j_gene: TRBJ2-1
CDR3aa: CASSQDGTSGGFNEQFF

abundance: -
d_gene: -
v_gene: TRBV11-3
j_gene: TRBJ1-1
CDR3aa: CASSETWANTEAFF

abundance: once
d_gene: -
v_gene: TRBV6-6
j_gene: TRBJ2-1
CDR3aa: CASSHLPGGRSYNEQFF

abundance: -
d_gene: -
v_gene: TRBV28
j_gene: TRBJ1-2
CDR3aa: CASSLRYGYTF

abundance: -
d_gene: -
v_gene: TRBV5-1
j_gene: TRBJ2-1
CDR3aa: CASSLRPGHPGDEQFF

abundance: -
d_gene: TRBD1
v_gene: TRBV5-1
j_gene: TRBJ1-4
CDR3aa: CASSLYGTGGNEKLFF

abundance: -
d_gene: -
v_gene: TRBV21-1
j_gene: TRBJ2-5
CDR3aa: CASSNPGQGSGETQYF

abundance: -
d_gene: -
v_gene: TRBV28
j_gene: TRBJ2-7
CDR3aa: CASSRTTVYEQYF

abundance: -
d_gene: TRBD2
v_gene: TRBV5-5
j_gene: TRBJ2-5
CDR3aa: CASSPGGVQETQYF

abundance: -
d_gene: -
v_gene: TRBV5-4
j_gene: TRBJ1-2
CDR3aa: CASSLDRAGATF

abundance: -
d_gene: -
v_gene: TRBV21-1
j_gene: TRBJ2-3
CDR3aa: CASSKGAGCTDTQYF

abundance: -
d_gene: TRBD1
v_gene: TRBV5-1
j_gene: TRBJ2-7
CDR3aa: CASSPGQGANEQYF

abundance: -
d_gene: -
v_gene: TRBV10-3
j_gene: TRBJ1-6
CDR3aa: CAIKGNKAYNSPLHF

abundance: -
d_gene: -
v_gene: TRBV30
j_gene: TRBJ1-2
CDR3aa: CAWSVVRRRGYTF